A selection of T cell receptor beta chains follows, all from one sample in a study of blood T cells in healthy people across ages. TCRdb fed the 5' RACE reads into MiXCR, producing one record per CDR3 protein. The sample consists of around 800,000 distinct CDR3 sequences, roughly 50% of them appearing once. Material for sequencing was blood. The receptors here all came from a man older than 75 in good health. The CDR3 runs from the conserved cysteine through the conserved F or W. Each record gives: J gene, clone size, V gene, D gene, CDR3 DNA, CDR3 protein. The D gene is left open where the match is weak. Not every row has a clone size; where given, it reads once, few, many or a size class.

>TRBJ1-1|few|TRBV7-6|.
TGTGCCAGCAGCTTTCAGGGGTGGAACACTGAAGCTTTCTTT
CASSFQGWNTEAFF
>TRBJ2-5|.|TRBV5-8|.
TGTGCCAGCAGCTTTGGACAGACTTTGGAGACCCAGTACTTC
CASSFGQTLETQYF
>TRBJ2-1|.|TRBV27|TRBD1
TGTGCCAGCAGCCCAGGGGGGACAGGGGCGAATGAGCAGTTCTTC
CASSPGGTGANEQFF
>TRBJ1-1|.|TRBV16|.
TGTGCCAGCAGCCACACGAGGGGCGGCTCTGAAGCTTTCTTT
CASSHTRGGSEAFF
>TRBJ2-6|once|TRBV4-2|TRBD2
TGTGCCAGCAGCCGGACTAGCGGGGACGGTGGGGCCAACGTCCTGACTTTC
CASSRTSGDGGANVLTF
>TRBJ2-3|.|TRBV20-1|.
TGCAGTCCCCGTGAGAGCACAGATACGCAGTATTTT
CSPRESTDTQYF
>TRBJ1-5|.|TRBV5-5|.
TGTGCCAGCAGCTTAAGACAGGATAATCAGGCCCAGCATTTT
CASSLRQDNQAQHF
>TRBJ2-2|.|TRBV20-1|.
TGCAGTGCTAGAGATTGGGATAGCCCCGGGGAGCTGTTTTTT
CSARDWDSPGELFF
>TRBJ2-7|.|TRBV6-6|.
TGTGCCAGCAGTCCTGGGGTGGCGAGCGAGCAGTACTTC
CASSPGVASEQYF
>TRBJ1-5|.|TRBV18|.
TGTGCCAGCTCACCATGGAGCGTGGGGTTGAATCAGCCCCAGCATTTT
CASSPWSVGLNQPQHF
>TRBJ2-7|once|TRBV9|TRBD2
TGTGCCAGCAGCCAGACGGGGCTAGCGGACAATGAGCAGTACTTC
CASSQTGLADNEQYF
>TRBJ1-6|.|TRBV20-1|TRBD1
TGCAGTGCTAGACCCATCGGGACAGGCGGAAATTCACCCCTCCACTTT
CSARPIGTGGNSPLHF
>TRBJ2-5|many|TRBV20-1|.
TGCAGTGCTAGAGATGCAAGGGGCGGGGAGACCCAGTACTTC
CSARDARGGETQYF
>TRBJ1-1|few|TRBV28|.
TGTGCCAGCAGTTTTGGACTGAACACTGAAGCTTTCTTT
CASSFGLNTEAFF
>TRBJ2-5|once|TRBV27|TRBD2
TGTGCCAGCAGTATAGCGGGAGGGTTGGAGACCCAGTACTTC
CASSIAGGLETQYF
>TRBJ1-4|.|TRBV5-1|.
TGCGCCAGCAGCCTTGGTTTGGAGAGTGAAAAACTGTTTTTT
CASSLGLESEKLFF
>TRBJ2-7|many|TRBV20-1|.
TGCAGTGCTAGTTTTGAGGGCCCCCTCGAGCAGTACTTC
CSASFEGPLEQYF
>TRBJ2-7|.|TRBV10-1|.
TGCGCCAGTATACTAGAGTTCTACGAGCAGTACTTC
CASILEFYEQYF
>TRBJ1-4|.|TRBV28|.
TGTGCCAGCAGTTCATCCAGGCTAGCCTCCGAAAAACTGTTTTTT
CASSSSRLASEKLFF
>TRBJ2-7|.|TRBV5-1|TRBD1
TGCGCCAGCAGCTTACCTCGGCGAGGGGGCGAGTACGAGCAGTACTTC
CASSLPRRGGEYEQYF
>TRBJ1-1|once|TRBV29-1|.
TGCAGCGTTGGGGCGGGGAGGAACACTGAAGCTTTCTTT
CSVGAGRNTEAFF
>TRBJ2-1|.|TRBV12-3/TRBV12-4|TRBD2
TGTGCCGGCAGTTTGGGGACTACCTACAATGAGCAGTTCTTC
CAGSLGTTYNEQFF
>TRBJ2-1|few|TRBV15|.
TGTGCCACCAGCAGAGGTGGGTCCACCTACAATGAGCAGTTCTTC
CATSRGGSTYNEQFF
>TRBJ2-7|.|TRBV12-3/TRBV12-4|TRBD1
TGTGCCAGCAGTCCGGACAGGCTGGGGCCCTACGAGCAGTACTTC
CASSPDRLGPYEQYF
>TRBJ2-4|once|TRBV20-1|.
TGCAGTGCTAGAACCCGGACTGGGGGGAATGAGCAGTACTTC
CSARTRTGGNEQYF
>TRBJ1-6|few|TRBV6-2/TRBV6-3|TRBD1
TGTGCCACCCGACAGGGAAATTCACCCCTCCACTTT
CATRQGNSPLHF